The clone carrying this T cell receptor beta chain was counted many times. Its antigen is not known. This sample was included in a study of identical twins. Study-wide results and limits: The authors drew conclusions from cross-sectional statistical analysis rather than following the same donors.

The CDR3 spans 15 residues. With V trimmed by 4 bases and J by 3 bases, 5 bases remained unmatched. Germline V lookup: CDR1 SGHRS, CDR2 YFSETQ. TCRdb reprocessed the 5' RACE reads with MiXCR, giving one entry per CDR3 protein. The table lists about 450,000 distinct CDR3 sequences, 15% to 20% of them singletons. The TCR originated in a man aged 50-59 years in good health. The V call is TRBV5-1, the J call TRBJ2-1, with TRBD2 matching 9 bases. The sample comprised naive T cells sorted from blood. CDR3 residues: CASSQTSGNYNEQFF. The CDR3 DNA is TGCGCCAGCAGCCAGACTAGCGGCAACTACAATGAGCAGTTCTTC.